These 14 T cell receptor beta chains came from one sample sequenced in a study of blood T cells in healthy people across ages. A second roughly 6 to 11 cycle PCR used barcoded and J-beta primers. Each CDR3 protein gets one entry after TCRdb re-called the 5' RACE reads with MiXCR. The table includes approximately 1.5 million distinct CDR3 sequences, approximately 43% detected once. The sequenced material came from blood. The receptors stem from a woman aged 18-30 years in good health.

A single count supports this clonotype. The chain couples TRBV6-4 to TRBJ2-1; 12 bases are shared with TRBD1. Trimming removed 5 bases from V and 6 bases from J; junction bases left unmatched: 8. CDR1 MRHNA and CDR2 SNTAGT come from the germline V gene. The CDR3 covers 16 residues. CDR3 nucleotides: TGTGCCAGCAGTCCCAGGGGACAGGGGGCCGTCAATGAGCAGTTCTTC. Translating it yields CASSPRGQGAVNEQFF.

Only a few counts were recorded for this clonotype. The V call is TRBV5-1, the J call TRBJ2-3, with 8 bases identical to TRBD2. The CDR3 sequence is 15 residues long. CDR1 is SGHRS, CDR2 YFSETQ, per germline. Trimming at V came to 5 bases and at J to 6 bases, leaving 11 bases not matched to a gene. The CDR3 DNA reads as TGCGCCAGCAGACCGGGACTAGTCTCTATGGATACGCAGTATTTT. This codes for CASRPGLVSMDTQYF. The whole variable domain, remainder taken from reference TRBV5-1 and TRBJ2-3, is KAGVTQTPRYLIKTRGQQVTLSCSPISGHRSVSWYQQTPGQGLQFLFEYFSETQRNKGNFPGRFSGRQFSNSRSEMNVSTLELGDSALYLCASRPGLVSMDTQYFGPGTRLTVL.

V gene TRBV7-2 combines with J gene TRBJ1-3; D ambiguous. The CDR3 runs 14 residues. V dropped 7 bases and J dropped 0 bases, with 10 bases sitting between them. CDR1 and CDR2 (germline): SGHTA, FQGNSA. CDR3 in amino acids: CASTSRYSGNTIYF. The CDR3 nucleotides are TGTGCCAGCACCTCCAGGTACTCTGGAAACACCATATATTTT.

J is TRBJ2-1 and V is TRBV11-3; no clear D. The CDR3 loop spans 13 amino acids. V was trimmed by 5 bases and J by 9 bases, leaving 14 bases between them. CDR1 SGHNT and CDR2 YENEEA come from the germline V gene. The CDR3 DNA reads as TGTGCCAGCAGCCTCTCGGGTCCAGGTGAGCAGTTCTTC. This translates into CASSLSGPGEQFF.

The J gene is TRBJ2-1, the V gene TRBV5-1; unclear D gene. The J call may be mistaken, given a closer DNA end match to TRBJ2-7. This CDR3 region has 15 residues. CDR1 SGHRS and CDR2 YFSETQ come from the germline V gene. The CDR3 DNA is TGCGCCAGCAGCTGGTGGACGGAGTCCTACAATGAGCAGTACTTC. It is translated as CASSWWTESYNEQYF.

The rearrangement links TRBV5-1 to TRBJ1-2; the D gene is possibly TRBD1 (5 bases). In germline, CDR1 is SGHRS, CDR2 YFSETQ. The V end lost 3 bases, the J end lost 3 bases, and 12 bases lay between the germline ends. There are 14 residues in the CDR3. The CDR3 bases are TGCGCCAGCAGCTACCCGGGGGGTGACTATGGCTACACCTTC. Translated, it gives CASSYPGGDYGYTF.

CDR3 nucleotide sequence: TGTGCCATCAGTGAGTCTTGCGCGCAGTACTTC. Protein product: CAISESCAQYF. J is TRBJ2-4 and V is TRBV10-3; D uncertain. The V end lost 0 bases, the J end lost 13 bases, and 7 bases lay between the germline ends. CDR1 and CDR2 from the germline V gene are ENHRY and SYGVKD. The CDR3 contains 11 residues.

V and J are TRBV28 and TRBJ1-4; unclear D gene. CDR3 size: 12 residues. Between the trimmed V and J ends, which lost 1 base and 14 bases, there was a span of 11 bases. Germline lookup yields CDR1 MDHEN and CDR2 SYDVKM. DNA for the CDR3: TGTGCCAGCAGTTTATACTCCGGAAATCTGTTTTTT. Residues: CASSLYSGNLFF.

In regard to this clonotype: A much more abundant neighbour one base away suggests this may be a read error. This sequence joins TRBV4-3 and TRBJ2-7, with 11 bases aligning to TRBD2. The CDR3 loop spans 17 amino acids. CDR1 is LGHNA, CDR2 YSLEER, per germline. V trimming: 0 bases; J trimming: 7 bases; junction bases outside the gene matches: 11. The CDR3 DNA reads TGCGCCAGCAGCCAAGATTTCAGGGGACTAGCGGCCAATGAGCAGTACTTC. Encoded protein: CASSQDFRGLAANEQYF.

The chain employs TRBV20-1 and TRBJ2-7; the D is unclear. The DNA end is a closer match to TRBJ2-5, so the J assignment may be wrong. CDR1 and CDR2 from the germline V gene are DFQATT and SNEGSKA (reference sequence). The CDR3 has 13 amino acids. The CDR3 DNA reads as TGCAGTGCTAGAGAAATACCAGGACGGACCCAGTACTTC. Amino acid sequence: CSAREIPGRTQYF.

The chain couples TRBV4-2 to TRBJ1-6; D uncertain. Germline V gene data show CDR1 as LGHNA and CDR2 as YNFKEQ. The CDR3 is 13 amino acids. Trimming stripped 5 bases from V and 8 bases from J, with 10 bases between. CDR3 protein: CASSIKDHSPLHF. In DNA form, the CDR3 reads TGTGCCAGCAGCATTAAAGACCATTCACCCCTCCACTTT.

This rearrangement joins TRBV6-2 or TRBV6-3 to TRBJ2-7, with 8 bases matching TRBD1. With 4 bases clipped from V and 1 base from J, the junction kept 12 bases outside the gene matches. Germline V gives CDR1 MNHEY, CDR2 SVGEGT. The CDR3 is made up of 17 amino acids. The CDR3: CASSSEAWTGRSYEQYF. The CDR3 DNA follows: TGTGCCAGCAGTTCCGAAGCCTGGACAGGGAGGTCCTACGAGCAGTACTTC.

The chain uses TRBV12-3 or TRBV12-4 and TRBJ2-1, with a weak D call TRBD2 (5 bases). The CDR3 runs to 17 residues. Trimming shortened V by 6 bases and J by 5 bases, and 23 bases separated the two germline ends. In nucleotides, the CDR3 is TGTGCCAGCAGCGCTAGTAGGCGGGCCCTTCTAGACAATGAGCAGTTCTTC. It translates to CASSASRRALLDNEQFF.

The table lists this clonotype with a few counts. The gene calls are TRBV24-1 and TRBJ2-1; D perhaps matches TRBD2 (6 bases). This CDR3 spans 12 amino acids. V was trimmed by 5 bases and J by 9 bases, leaving 10 bases between them. CDR1 and CDR2 from the germline V gene are KGHDR and SFDVKD. The CDR3 loop reads CATSGGGPEQFF. The CDR3 region has the DNA TGTGCCACCAGTGGCGGAGGGCCTGAGCAGTTCTTC.